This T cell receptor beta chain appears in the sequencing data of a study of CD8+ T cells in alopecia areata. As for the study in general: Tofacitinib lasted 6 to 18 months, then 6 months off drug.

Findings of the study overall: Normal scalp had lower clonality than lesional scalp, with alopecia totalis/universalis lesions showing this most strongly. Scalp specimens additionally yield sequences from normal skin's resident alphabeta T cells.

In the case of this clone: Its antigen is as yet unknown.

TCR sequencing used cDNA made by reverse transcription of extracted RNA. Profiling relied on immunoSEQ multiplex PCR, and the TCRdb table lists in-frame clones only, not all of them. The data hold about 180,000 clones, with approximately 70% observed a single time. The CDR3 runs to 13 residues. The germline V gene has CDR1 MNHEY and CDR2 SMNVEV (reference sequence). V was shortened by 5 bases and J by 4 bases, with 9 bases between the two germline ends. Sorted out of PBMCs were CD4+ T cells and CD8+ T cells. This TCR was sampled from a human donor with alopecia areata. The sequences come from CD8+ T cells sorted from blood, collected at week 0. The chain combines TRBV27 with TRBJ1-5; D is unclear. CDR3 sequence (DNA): TGTGCCAGCAGTACCTCGCGGAATCAGCCCCAGCATTTT. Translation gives CASSTSRNQPQHF.